This TCR beta chain was retrieved from a study of blood T cell repertoires in COVID-19. Germline CDR1 MDHEN, CDR2 SYDVKM. This CDR3 is 15 amino acids long. Unmatched junction bases numbered 10, after V lost 6 bases and J lost 6 bases. Study processing details: Amplification with reference gene primers provided the estimates of nucleated cell counts. The repertoire was sequenced with immunoSEQ multiplex PCR; TCRdb's copy has only in-frame clones and lacks some. The V and J calls and clone size were taken over from that table, and D and trimming were inferred from the DNA. The table records approximately 170,000 clones, more than 70% of them present only once.

The origin of this receptor is a woman at least 80 years old with active or convalescent COVID-19. The chain uses TRBV28 and TRBJ1-5; 8 bases align to TRBD1. The sequenced material came from peripheral blood. The CDR3, as DNA: TGTGCCAGCAGACCCACAGGGGGAATTCGTCAGCCCCAGCATTTT. Translation: CASRPTGGIRQPQHF. The full variable domain, rest sourced from reference TRBV28 and TRBJ1-5, is DVKVTQSSRYLVKRTGEKVFLECVQDMDHENMFWYRQDPGLGLRLIYFSYDVKMKEKGDIPEGYSVSREKKERFSLILESASTNQTSMYLCASRPTGGIRQPQHFGDGTRLSIL.